A single sample gave rise to the 8 T cell receptor beta chains below, sequenced in a study of vaccination and CD4 T cells after COVID-19. As for treatment: approximately nine-day PBMC culture with coronavirus spike peptide pools or control peptides (ViraFEST assay). Which antigens these TCRs recognize remains unknown. Once obtained from cultured CD4+ T cells, the DNA was sequenced using the Oncomine TCR Beta short-read assay. TCRdb recomputed calls from the PCR reads with MiXCR, one row per CDR3 protein. Among approximately 6,700 distinct CDR3 sequences listed, about 46% were seen once. What was sequenced was CD4+ T cells from blood, cultured in vitro. These receptors originate from a human donor who had recovered from COVID-19.

This sequence joins TRBV20-1 and TRBJ1-2; TRBD1 is a possible D gene (5 bases). V was pared by 3 bases and J by 2 bases, with 10 bases between. Germline assignment: CDR1 DFQATT and CDR2 SNEGSKA (reference sequence). This CDR3 has 13 amino acids. Written as DNA, the CDR3 is TGCAGTGCTAGGGATGGGGGAAACTATGGCTACACCTTC. Translating it yields CSARDGGNYGYTF.

This clonotype was picked up a small number of times. This rearrangement joins TRBV19 to TRBJ1-4; no definite D call. V shed 1 base and J shed 9 bases, with 6 bases lying between them. Germline CDR1 and CDR2: LNHDA and SQIVND (reference sequence). This CDR3 is 12 amino acids long. CDR3 DNA sequence: TGTGCCAGTAGTATAGTCGGTCAAAAACTGTTTTTT. It encodes CASSIVGQKLFF.

This clonotype was detected a few times. The V call is TRBV20-1, the J call TRBJ1-2; D might be TRBD1 (6 bases). CDR1 DFQATT and CDR2 SNEGSKA come from the germline V gene (reference sequence). Trimming stripped 3 bases from V and 8 bases from J, with 19 bases between. The CDR3 spans 14 residues. The CDR3 reads CSASPVGDTSGYTF. The CDR3 DNA reads as TGCAGTGCTAGCCCTGTTGGGGACACCTCAGGCTACACCTTC.

This clonotype was seen only a few times. The chain uses TRBV2 and TRBJ2-7, with a weak D call TRBD1 (6 bases). Per germline, CDR1 SNHLY and CDR2 FYNNEI. The CDR3 has 14 amino acids. V gave up 6 bases and J gave up 4 bases, with 16 bases separating them. CDR3 protein: CASRAGQLAYEQYF. The CDR3 DNA follows: TGTGCCAGCAGGGCTGGACAGCTGGCTTACGAGCAGTACTTC. Based on the CDR3 plus reference TRBV2 and TRBJ2-7, the full variable domain is EPEVTQTPSHQVTQMGQEVILRCVPISNHLYFYWYRQILGQKVEFLVSFYNNEISEKSEIFDDQFSVERPDGSNFTLKIRSTKLEDSAMYFCASRAGQLAYEQYFGPGTRLTVT.

The chain combines TRBV5-6 with TRBJ2-4; D is unresolved. The CDR3 contains 17 residues. CDR1 is SGHDT and CDR2 is YYEEEE in the germline V gene. Trimming cost V 0 bases and J 2 bases, with 15 bases left between them. CDR3 sequence (DNA): TGTGCCAGCAGCTTGGCCGTGGATGCCCAACCCAAAAACATTCAGTACTTC. Residues: CASSLAVDAQPKNIQYF.

This clonotype showed up just a few times. This chain joins TRBV15 and TRBJ2-3; D not certain. The CDR3 consists of 17 residues. Germline V gene lookup returns CDR1 LNHNV and CDR2 YYDKDF (reference sequence). The V end lost 1 base, the J end lost 6 bases, and 20 bases lay between the germline ends. DNA for the CDR3: TGTGCCACCAGCAGAGGTGGTGCTTTCTTGATGATGGATACGCAGTATTTT. Its translation is CATSRGGAFLMMDTQYF.

The chain carries TRBV7-8 and TRBJ2-2, with D tentatively TRBD2 (6 bases). The CDR3 loop spans 13 amino acids. Germline-derived CDR1 and CDR2 are SGHVS and FQNEAQ. Trimming pared 1 base from V and 7 bases from J, leaving 7 bases between. The CDR3 nucleotides read TGTGCCAGCAGCTTAGTGGGGGGCGGGGAGCTGTTTTTT. The encoded protein is CASSLVGGGELFF.

In this sample, this clonotype turned up a few times. CDR3 DNA: TGTGCCAGCAGCCTAGGTGGGACTAGCGAAAGCTACGAGCAGTACTTC. Its translation: CASSLGGTSESYEQYF. The chain is built from TRBV11-3 and TRBJ2-7; 10 bases align to TRBD2. The junction had 10 bases not matched to a gene; V was cut back by 5 bases and J by 3 bases. Germline V CDR1 and CDR2: SGHNT, YENEEA. The CDR3 runs to 16 residues.